The source of this TCR beta chain is a study of CD8+ T cells in alopecia areata. Sequencing relied on a cDNA template that was reverse transcribed from extracted RNA. The table came from immunoSEQ multiplex PCR; TCRdb's copy has only in-frame clones and leaves some out. The data show some 120,000 clones, about 50% seen once. Germline assignment: CDR1 MGHRA and CDR2 YSYEKL. V lost 4 bases, J lost 8 bases, and 9 bases lay in between. The CDR3 covers 12 residues. From PBMCs, CD4+ and CD8+ T cells were sorted. The chain carries TRBV4-1 and TRBJ2-1, with a tentative D call TRBD2 (5 bases). The TCR originated in a human donor with alopecia areata. Specimen: NKG2D-low CD8+ T cells sorted from blood. CDR3 amino acids: CASSLDSYEQFF. DNA of the CDR3: TGCGCCAGCAGCCTGGACTCCTATGAGCAGTTCTTC.